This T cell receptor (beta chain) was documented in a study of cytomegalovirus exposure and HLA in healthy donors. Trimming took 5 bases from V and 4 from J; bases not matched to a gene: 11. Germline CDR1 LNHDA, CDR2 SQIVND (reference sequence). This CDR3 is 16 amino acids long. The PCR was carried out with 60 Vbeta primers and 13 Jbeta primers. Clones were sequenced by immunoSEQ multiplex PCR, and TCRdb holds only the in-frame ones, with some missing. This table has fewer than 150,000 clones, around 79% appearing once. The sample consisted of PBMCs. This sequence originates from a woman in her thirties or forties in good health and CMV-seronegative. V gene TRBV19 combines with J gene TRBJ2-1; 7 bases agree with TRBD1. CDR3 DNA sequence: TGTGCCAGTAGTTTCTCCGGGACAGATTCGTACAATGAGCAGTTCTTC. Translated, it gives CASSFSGTDSYNEQFF.